This section outlines one T cell receptor beta chain sequence together with its context. These data are taken from a study of cytomegalovirus exposure and HLA in healthy donors. The wider study: A later analysis reported the 100 to 150 validation repertoires used the same platform as the approximately 660 first-cohort repertoires.

Generated by immunoSEQ multiplex PCR, the TCRdb table keeps only in-frame clones and is missing some. The data hold under 100,000 clones, with approximately 96% observed a single time. The CDR3 totals 13 residues. V was cut by 3 bases and J by 1 base, with 6 bases left in between. Germline CDR1 reads SGHDN; CDR2 reads FVKESK. The material sequenced was PBMCs. The J gene is TRBJ1-1, the V gene TRBV14, with D hard to call. This receptor was identified in a man younger than 30 in good health and CMV-seronegative. CDR3 sequence: CASSHTANTEAFF. As DNA, the CDR3 is TGTGCCAGCAGCCACACAGCGAACACTGAAGCTTTCTTT. Full variable domain (rest looked up from reference TRBV14 and TRBJ1-1): EAGVTQFPSHSVIEKGQTVTLRCDPISGHDNLYWYRRVMGKEIKFLLHFVKESKQDESGMPNNRFLAERTGGTYSTLKVQPAELEDSGVYFCASSHTANTEAFFGQGTRLTVV.